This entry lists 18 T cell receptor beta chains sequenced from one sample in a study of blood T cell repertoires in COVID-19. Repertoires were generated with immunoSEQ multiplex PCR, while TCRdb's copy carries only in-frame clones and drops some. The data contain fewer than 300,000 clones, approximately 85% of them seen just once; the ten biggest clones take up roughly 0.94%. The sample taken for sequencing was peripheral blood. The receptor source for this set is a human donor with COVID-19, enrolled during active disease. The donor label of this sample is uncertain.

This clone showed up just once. The DNA for the CDR3 is TGCGCCAGCAGCCAAGGGGCTAGGGGCTATGGCTACACCTTC. This sequence encodes CASSQGARGYGYTF. The chain carries TRBV4-3 and TRBJ1-2; a possible D gene is TRBD1 (5 bases). Germline CDR1 LGHNA, CDR2 YSLEER. The V and J ends lost 1 base and 4 bases respectively, with 10 bases between them. The CDR3 has 14 amino acids.

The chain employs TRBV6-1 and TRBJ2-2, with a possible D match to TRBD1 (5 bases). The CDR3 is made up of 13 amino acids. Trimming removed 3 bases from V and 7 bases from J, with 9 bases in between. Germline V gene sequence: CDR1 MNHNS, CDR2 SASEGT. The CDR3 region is CASSEGPGGELFF. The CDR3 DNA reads TGTGCCAGCAGTGAGGGGCCTGGCGGGGAGCTGTTTTTT.

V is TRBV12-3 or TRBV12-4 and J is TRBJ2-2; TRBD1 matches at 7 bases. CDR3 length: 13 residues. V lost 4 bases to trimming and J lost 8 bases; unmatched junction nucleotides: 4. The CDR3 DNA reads TGTGCCAGCAGTTCCGGGACAGAAGGGGAGCTGTTTTTT. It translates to CASSSGTEGELFF.

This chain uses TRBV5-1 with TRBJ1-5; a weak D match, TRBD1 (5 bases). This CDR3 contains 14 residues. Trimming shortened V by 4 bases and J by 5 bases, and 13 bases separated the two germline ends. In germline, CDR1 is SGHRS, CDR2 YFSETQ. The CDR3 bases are TGCGCCAGCAGCGCCGCGGGGGGGGATCAGCCCCAGCATTTT. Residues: CASSAAGGDQPQHF.

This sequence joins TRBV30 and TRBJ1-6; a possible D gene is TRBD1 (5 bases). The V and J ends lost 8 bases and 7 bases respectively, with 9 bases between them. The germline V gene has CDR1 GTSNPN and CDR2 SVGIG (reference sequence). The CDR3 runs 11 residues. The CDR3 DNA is TGTGCCGCCAAGGGGAATTCACCCCTCCACTTT. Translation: CAAKGNSPLHF. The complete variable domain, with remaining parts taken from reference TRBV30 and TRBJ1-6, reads SQTIHQWPATLVQPVGSPLSLECTVEGTSNPNLYWYRQAAGRGLQLLFYSVGIGQISSEVPQNLSASRPQDRQFILSSKKLLLSDSGFYLCAAKGNSPLHFGNGTRLTVT.

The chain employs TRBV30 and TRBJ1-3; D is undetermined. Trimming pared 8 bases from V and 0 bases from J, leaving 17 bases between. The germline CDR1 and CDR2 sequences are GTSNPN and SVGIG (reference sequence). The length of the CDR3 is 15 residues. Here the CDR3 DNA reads TGTGCCGTTGTGGGAGAGTCCTACTCTGGAAACACCATATATTTT. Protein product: CAVVGESYSGNTIYF.

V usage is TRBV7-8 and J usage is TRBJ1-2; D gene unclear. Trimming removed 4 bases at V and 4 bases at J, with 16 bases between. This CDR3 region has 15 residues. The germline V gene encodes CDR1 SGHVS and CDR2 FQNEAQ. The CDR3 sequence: CASSSFTEGLYGYTF. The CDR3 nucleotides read TGTGCCAGCAGCTCCTTCACAGAGGGTCTCTATGGCTACACCTTC. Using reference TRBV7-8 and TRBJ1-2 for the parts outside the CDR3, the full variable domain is GAGVSQSPRYKVAKRGQDVALRCDPISGHVSLFWYQQALGQGPEFLTYFQNEAQLDKSGLPSDRFFAERPEGSVSTLKIQRTQQEDSAVYLCASSSFTEGLYGYTFGSGTRLTVV.

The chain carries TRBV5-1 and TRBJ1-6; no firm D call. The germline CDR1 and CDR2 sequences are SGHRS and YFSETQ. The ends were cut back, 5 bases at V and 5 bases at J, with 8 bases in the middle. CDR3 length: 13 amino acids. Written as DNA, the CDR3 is TGCGCCAGCAGAAACGAGGATAATTCACCCCTCCACTTT. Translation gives CASRNEDNSPLHF.

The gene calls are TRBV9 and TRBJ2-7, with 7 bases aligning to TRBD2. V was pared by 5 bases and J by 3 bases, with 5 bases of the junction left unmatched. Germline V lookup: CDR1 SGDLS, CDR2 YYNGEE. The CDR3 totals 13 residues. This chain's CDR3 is CASSERGSYEQYF. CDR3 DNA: TGTGCCAGCAGTGAACGCGGGAGCTACGAGCAGTACTTC. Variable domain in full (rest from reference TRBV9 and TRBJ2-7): DSGVTQTPKHLITATGQRVTLRCSPRSGDLSVYWYQQSLDQGLQFLIQYYNGEERAKGNILERFSAQQFPDLHSELNLSSLELGDSALYFCASSERGSYEQYFGPGTRLTVT.

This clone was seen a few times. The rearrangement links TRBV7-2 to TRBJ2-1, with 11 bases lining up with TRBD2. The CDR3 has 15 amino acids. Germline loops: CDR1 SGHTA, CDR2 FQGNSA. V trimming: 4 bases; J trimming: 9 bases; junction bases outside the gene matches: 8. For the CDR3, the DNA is TGTGCCAGCAGCTCCGCCGGGACTAGCGGCTTTGAGCAGTTCTTC. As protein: CASSSAGTSGFEQFF.

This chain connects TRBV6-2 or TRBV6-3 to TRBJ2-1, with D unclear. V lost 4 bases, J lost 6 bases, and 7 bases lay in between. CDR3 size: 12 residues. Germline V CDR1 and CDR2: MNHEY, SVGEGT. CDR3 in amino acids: CASSSSINEQFF. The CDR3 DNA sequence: TGTGCCAGCAGTTCCTCTATCAATGAGCAGTTCTTC.

The CDR3 DNA follows: TGTGCCAGCAGCCATAGCTACAATGAGCAGTTCTTC. This codes for CASSHSYNEQFF. The chain is built from TRBV14 and TRBJ2-1; D unclear. Germline V gives CDR1 SGHDN, CDR2 FVKESK. The V end was cut by 3 bases, the J end by 3 bases, with 3 bases between. This CDR3 has 12 residues.

The chain's CDR3 is CASSFTAGNTIYF. The CDR3, as DNA: TGTGCCAGCAGTTTTACAGCTGGAAACACCATATATTTT. The chain couples TRBV12-3 or TRBV12-4 to TRBJ1-3; D unresolved. Trimming took off 3 bases at V and 2 bases at J, with 5 bases between the two ends. This CDR3 is built from 13 residues.

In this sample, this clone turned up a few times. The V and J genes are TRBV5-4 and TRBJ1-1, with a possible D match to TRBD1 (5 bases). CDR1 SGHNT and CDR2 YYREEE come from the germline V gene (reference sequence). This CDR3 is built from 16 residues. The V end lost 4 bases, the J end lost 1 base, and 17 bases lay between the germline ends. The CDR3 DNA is TGTGCCAGCAGCCGACAACGTGTGGGGGGGAACACTGAAGCTTTCTTT. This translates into CASSRQRVGGNTEAFF.

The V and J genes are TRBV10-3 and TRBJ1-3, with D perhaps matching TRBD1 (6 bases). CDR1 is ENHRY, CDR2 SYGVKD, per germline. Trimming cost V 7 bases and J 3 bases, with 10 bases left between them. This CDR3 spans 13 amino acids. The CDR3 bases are TGTGCCATCAAAGACAGGAGTGGAAACACCATATATTTT. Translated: CAIKDRSGNTIYF.

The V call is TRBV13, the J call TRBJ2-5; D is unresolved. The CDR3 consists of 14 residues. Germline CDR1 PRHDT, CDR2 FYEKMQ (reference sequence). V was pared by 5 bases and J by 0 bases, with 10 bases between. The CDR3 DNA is TGTGCCAGCAGCACAAAATCCTACCAAGAGACCCAGTACTTC. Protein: CASSTKSYQETQYF.

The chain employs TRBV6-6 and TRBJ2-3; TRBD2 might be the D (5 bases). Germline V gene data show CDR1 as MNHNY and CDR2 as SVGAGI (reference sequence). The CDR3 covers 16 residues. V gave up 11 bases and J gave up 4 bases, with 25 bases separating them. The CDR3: CASHKGDSVGADTQYF. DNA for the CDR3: TGTGCCTCTCACAAGGGAGACTCCGTAGGTGCAGATACGCAGTATTTT.

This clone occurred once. CDR3 coding DNA: TGTGCCAGCTCACCGACAGGGGGCCGCGCTGAAAAACTGTTTTTT. This translates into CASSPTGGRAEKLFF. This chain links TRBV18 with TRBJ1-4; TRBD1 agrees at 10 bases. The CDR3 has 15 amino acids. The germline V gene encodes CDR1 KGHSH and CDR2 LQKENI. The trim removed 3 bases at V and 7 bases at J, leaving 5 bases unmatched.